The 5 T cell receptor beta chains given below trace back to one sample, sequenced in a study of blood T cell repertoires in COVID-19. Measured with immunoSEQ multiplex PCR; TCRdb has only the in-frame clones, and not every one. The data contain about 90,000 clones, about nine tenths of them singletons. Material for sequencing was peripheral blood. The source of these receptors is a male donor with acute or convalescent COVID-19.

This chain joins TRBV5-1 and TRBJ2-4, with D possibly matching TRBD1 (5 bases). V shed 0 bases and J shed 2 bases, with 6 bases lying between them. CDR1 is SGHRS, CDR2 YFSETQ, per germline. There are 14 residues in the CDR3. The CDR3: CASSLEGTKNIQYF. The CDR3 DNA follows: TGCGCCAGCAGCTTGGAGGGGACCAAAAACATTCAGTACTTC. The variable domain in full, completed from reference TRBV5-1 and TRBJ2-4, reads KAGVTQTPRYLIKTRGQQVTLSCSPISGHRSVSWYQQTPGQGLQFLFEYFSETQRNKGNFPGRFSGRQFSNSRSEMNVSTLELGDSALYLCASSLEGTKNIQYFGAGTRLSVL.

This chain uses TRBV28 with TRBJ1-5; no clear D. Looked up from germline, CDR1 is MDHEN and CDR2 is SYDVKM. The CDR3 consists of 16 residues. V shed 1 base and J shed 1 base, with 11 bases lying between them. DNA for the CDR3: TGTGCCAGCAGTTTATCTATGGGCGGGAGCAATCAGCCCCAGCATTTT. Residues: CASSLSMGGSNQPQHF.

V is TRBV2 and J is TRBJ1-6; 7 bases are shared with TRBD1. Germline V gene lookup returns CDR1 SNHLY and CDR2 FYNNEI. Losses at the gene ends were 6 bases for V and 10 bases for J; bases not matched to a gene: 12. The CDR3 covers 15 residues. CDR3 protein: CASRPPGQLVSPLHF. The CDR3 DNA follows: TGTGCCAGCAGACCACCGGGACAGCTTGTGTCACCCCTCCACTTT.

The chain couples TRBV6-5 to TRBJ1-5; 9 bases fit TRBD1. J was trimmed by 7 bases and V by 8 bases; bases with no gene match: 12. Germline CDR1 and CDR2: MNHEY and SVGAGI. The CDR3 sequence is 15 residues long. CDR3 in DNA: TGTGCCAGCGACGCCTTGGGACAGGGAAGCCAGCCCCAGCATTTT. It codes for CASDALGQGSQPQHF.

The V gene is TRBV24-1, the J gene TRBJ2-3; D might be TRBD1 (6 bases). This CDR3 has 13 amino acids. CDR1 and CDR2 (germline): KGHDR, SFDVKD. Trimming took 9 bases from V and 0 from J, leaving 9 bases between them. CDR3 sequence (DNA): TGTGCCACCGGGGGCAGCAGCACAGATACGCAGTATTTT. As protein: CATGGSSTDTQYF.